This TCR beta chain is drawn from a study of blood T cell repertoires in COVID-19. Study-level information: Material from acute and convalescent COVID-19 was sourced from the United States, Italy and Spain. Sample material is recorded as cDNA or gDNA derived from T cells, B-cell-depleted T cells, or PBMCs.

J lost 5 bases, V lost 1 base, and 2 bases had no gene match. Germline V gene data show CDR1 as LGHNA and CDR2 as YSLEER. CDR3 length: 15 residues. Original processing notes: Amplification of reference gene primers was used by the study to estimate nucleated cell counts. The table came from immunoSEQ multiplex PCR; TCRdb's copy has only in-frame clones and leaves some out. Clone size and the V and J calls come from that table; the DNA yielded D and trimming. Here the sample spans some 100,000 clones, roughly 90% being singletons. The sequencing sample was made of peripheral blood. The source of this sequence is a man aged 65 to 79 with acute or convalescent COVID-19. The chain carries TRBV4-3 and TRBJ2-7; 13 bases agree with TRBD2. The CDR3 is CASSQGTSGSHEQYF. DNA for the CDR3: TGCGCCAGCAGCCAAGGGACTAGCGGGAGTCACGAGCAGTACTTC.